The 20 T cell receptor beta chains listed next were all sequenced from one sample in a study of blood T cell repertoires in COVID-19. Profiling relied on immunoSEQ multiplex PCR, and the TCRdb table lists in-frame clones only, not all of them. The sample records under 300,000 clones, approximately 79% being singletons. The sample comprised peripheral blood. These receptors were obtained from a woman aged 40-49 years with active or convalescent COVID-19.

This clone has a handful of counts. The genes are TRBV20-1 and TRBJ1-2; D gene ambiguous. The ends were cut back, 3 bases at V and 6 bases at J, with 14 bases in the middle. Germline CDR1 reads DFQATT; CDR2 reads SNEGSKA (reference sequence). The CDR3 contains 13 residues. For the CDR3, the DNA is TGCAGTGCTAGTCTCGGGAGCACGGATGGCTACACCTTC. It codes for CSASLGSTDGYTF.

CDR3 residues: CASSFLGDRARKTQYF. The CDR3 nucleotides are TGTGCCAGCAGTTTCCTTGGGGACAGGGCCCGAAAGACCCAGTACTTC. The chain is built from TRBV5-4 and TRBJ2-5, with 9 bases that match TRBD1. The CDR3 loop spans 16 amino acids. The V and J ends lost 5 bases and 6 bases, in that order; junction bases with no gene match: 14. CDR1 and CDR2 from the germline V gene are SGHNT and YYREEE (reference sequence).

The V call is TRBV15, the J call TRBJ1-6, with 7 bases identical to TRBD1. Per the germline V gene, CDR1 is LNHNV and CDR2 is YYDKDF (reference sequence). The CDR3 is made up of 18 amino acids. The junction had 15 bases not matched to a gene; V was cut back by 3 bases and J by 7 bases. This CDR3 is CATSSLNLPGTVNSPLHF. DNA for the CDR3: TGTGCCACCAGCAGCCTCAATCTTCCCGGGACAGTGAATTCACCCCTCCACTTT.

A single count supports this clone. The V gene is TRBV7-8, the J gene TRBJ2-4; 10 bases line up with TRBD2. The CDR3 totals 16 residues. Germline CDR1 reads SGHVS; CDR2 reads FQNEAQ. V dropped 1 base and J dropped 3; count of bases not matched to a gene: 3. CDR3 bases: TGTGCCAGCAGCTTAGGATCTAGCGGGGGCAAAAACATTCAGTACTTC. This translates into CASSLGSSGGKNIQYF. The full variable domain, completed using reference TRBV7-8 and TRBJ2-4, is GAGVSQSPRYKVAKRGQDVALRCDPISGHVSLFWYQQALGQGPEFLTYFQNEAQLDKSGLPSDRFFAERPEGSVSTLKIQRTQQEDSAVYLCASSLGSSGGKNIQYFGAGTRLSVL.

The genes are TRBV12-5 and TRBJ2-7; TRBD1 matches at 7 bases. CDR3 length: 17 residues. CDR1 and CDR2 (germline): LGHNT, FRNRAP. With 4 bases clipped from V and 4 bases from J, the junction kept 16 bases outside the gene matches. CDR3 nucleotides: TGTGCTAGTGGTTCCGGACAGGCCGGGCGTAGAAGTTACGAGCAGTACTTC. It yields the protein CASGSGQAGRRSYEQYF.

The chain couples TRBV20-1 to TRBJ1-2, with D unclear. V dropped 3 bases and J dropped 11 bases, with 7 bases sitting between them. The CDR3 has 9 amino acids. Germline lookup yields CDR1 DFQATT and CDR2 SNEGSKA (reference sequence). The CDR3 DNA is TGCAGTGCTAGCCCCCGGTACACCTTC. Amino acid sequence: CSASPRYTF.

V gene TRBV27 combines with J gene TRBJ1-6; TRBD1 is a possible D gene (5 bases). The CDR3 is made up of 14 amino acids. Germline loops: CDR1 MNHEY, CDR2 SMNVEV (reference sequence). Trimming cost V 5 bases and J 9 bases, with 14 bases left between them. The CDR3 region has the DNA TGTGCCAGCAGTCTAACACAAGGGGTTTCACCCCTCCACTTT. It codes for CASSLTQGVSPLHF.

This clone came up a few times. The chain combines TRBV6-5 with TRBJ1-2; 7 bases are shared with TRBD1. The CDR3 extends over 15 amino acids. Unmatched junction bases numbered 9, after V lost 5 bases and J lost 3 bases. The V gene's germline CDR1 is MNHEY and CDR2 SVGAGI. For the CDR3, the DNA is TGTGCCAGCAGTAAAACTTTGACAGGGCACTATGGCTACACCTTC. Its translation is CASSKTLTGHYGYTF.

The V gene is TRBV5-4, the J gene TRBJ1-1; TRBD1 matches 7 bases. This CDR3 has 14 residues. The V and J ends lost 1 base and 3 bases, in that order; junction bases with no gene match: 3. Germline CDR1 reads SGHNT; CDR2 reads YYREEE (reference sequence). CDR3 DNA: TGTGCCAGCAGCTTGCCAGGGGGATACACTGAAGCTTTCTTT. As protein: CASSLPGGYTEAFF.

The chain employs TRBV28 and TRBJ2-1, with D possibly being TRBD1 (6 bases). V lost 5 bases to trimming and J lost 13 bases, with 27 bases between them. Germline V gives CDR1 MDHEN, CDR2 SYDVKM. The CDR3 extends over 16 amino acids. CDR3 DNA sequence: TGTGCCAGCAGTCCGACAGTGGCGCCGGGGACACAATTCCAGTTCTTC. Translated: CASSPTVAPGTQFQFF. Looking up the rest from reference TRBV28 and TRBJ2-1 gives the full variable domain: DVKVTQSSRYLVKRTGEKVFLECVQDMDHENMFWYRQDPGLGLRLIYFSYDVKMKEKGDIPEGYSVSREKKERFSLILESASTNQTSMYLCASSPTVAPGTQFQFFGPGTRLTVL.

A single count supports this clone. V gene TRBV4-1 combines with J gene TRBJ2-2; perhaps TRBD1 as D (5 bases). Germline V gene sequence: CDR1 MGHRA, CDR2 YSYEKL. This CDR3 has 18 residues. Trimming left V 0 bases short and J 6 bases short, with 20 bases between. The CDR3 spells CASSQDITGATRAGELFF. CDR3 in DNA: TGCGCCAGCAGCCAAGACATTACAGGCGCCACACGAGCCGGGGAGCTGTTTTTT.

The chain recombines TRBV5-1 with TRBJ1-2; 7 nucleotides agree with TRBD1. The CDR3 has 15 residues. Germline CDR1 SGHRS, CDR2 YFSETQ. The junction had 9 bases not matched to a gene; V was cut back by 4 bases and J by 3 bases. The CDR3 DNA follows: TGCGCCAGCAGCCCGGGGACAGCCGGGGACTATGGCTACACCTTC. It codes for CASSPGTAGDYGYTF.

To note about this clone: A much more abundant neighbour one base away suggests this may be a read error. The chain recombines TRBV2 with TRBJ2-3; 12 positions match TRBD2. This CDR3 is built from 15 residues. After removal of 6 bases from V and 1 base from J, the junction contained 2 bases not matched to a gene. Germline CDR1 reads SNHLY; CDR2 reads FYNNEI. For the CDR3, the DNA is TGTGCCAGCAGACGGACTAGCGGGGGCACAGATACGCAGTATTTT. Translated, it gives CASRRTSGGTDTQYF.

The rearrangement uses TRBV14 and TRBJ1-6; TRBD1 might be the D (6 bases). V was trimmed by 0 bases and J by 7 bases, leaving 7 bases between them. Germline CDR1 reads SGHDN; CDR2 reads FVKESK. The CDR3 consists of 14 residues. CDR3 bases: TGTGCCAGCAGCCAAGATAGGGGGAATTCACCCCTCCACTTT. Translated: CASSQDRGNSPLHF.

This clone was found once. The V and J genes are TRBV19 and TRBJ1-6; D gene uncertain. V lost 7 bases to trimming and J lost 0 bases, with 4 bases between them. CDR1 LNHDA and CDR2 SQIVND come from the germline V gene (reference sequence). The CDR3 has 13 residues. The CDR3 DNA is TGTGCCAGTACTAGCTCCTATAATTCACCCCTCCACTTT. Its protein product is CASTSSYNSPLHF.

The rearrangement uses TRBV4-1 and TRBJ1-1; 9 positions agree with TRBD1. The CDR3 length is 17 residues. V was pared by 4 bases and J by 5 bases, with 14 bases of the junction left unmatched. Per the germline V gene, CDR1 is MGHRA and CDR2 is YSYEKL. The CDR3 here is CASSRRRGQGLGTEAFF. The CDR3 DNA reads TGCGCCAGCAGCCGAAGGAGGGGACAGGGATTGGGAACTGAAGCTTTCTTT.

V usage is TRBV7-8 and J usage is TRBJ2-2; D ambiguous. The V gene's germline CDR1 is SGHVS and CDR2 FQNEAQ. V dropped 4 bases and J dropped 0 bases, with 9 bases sitting between them. This CDR3 region has 15 residues. CDR3 region: CASSSRRPNTGELFF. CDR3 bases: TGTGCCAGCAGCTCGAGGCGGCCGAACACCGGGGAGCTGTTTTTT.

This chain links TRBV4-1 with TRBJ1-6; no reliable D call. This CDR3 comprises 16 residues. Germline lookup yields CDR1 MGHRA and CDR2 YSYEKL. V lost 4 bases, J lost 1 base, and 11 bases lay in between. CDR3 region: CASSPIPASYNSPLHF. For the CDR3, the DNA is TGCGCCAGCAGCCCGATTCCAGCGTCCTATAATTCACCCCTCCACTTT.

This chain joins TRBV18 and TRBJ2-7, with 16 bases matching TRBD2. The germline V gene has CDR1 KGHSH and CDR2 LQKENI. The junction had 3 bases not matched to a gene; V was cut back by 6 bases and J by 1 base. The CDR3 length is 16 residues. CDR3 nucleotides: TGTGCCAGCTCCGGGACTAGCGGGGGGGCTTCCTACGAGCAGTACTTC. Its translation is CASSGTSGGASYEQYF.

The V call is TRBV2, the J call TRBJ2-5; 10 bases map to TRBD1. Germline CDR1 is SNHLY and CDR2 is FYNNEI. Trimming cost V 3 bases and J 2 bases; bases outside gene matches: 9. This CDR3 comprises 17 residues. The CDR3 nucleotides read TGTGCCAGCAGTGACCATGACAGGGGGCCGAGTCAAGAGACCCAGTACTTC. The encoded protein is CASSDHDRGPSQETQYF.